The next 30 T cell receptor beta chains were all read from a single sample in a study of spatial heterogeneity in lung cancer. Stated time point: sample taken at primary tumor resection. No cell sorting; template was whole RNA from tumor, lung tissue or PBMC. Via MiXCR, TCRdb re-called the 5' RACE reads, giving one row per CDR3 protein. The table has about 27,000 distinct CDR3 sequences, about 7% seen once. The sample consisted of PBMCs, taken at surgery. These receptor sequences come from a male donor with early-stage non-small cell lung cancer.

This clonotype was seen at least ten times. V is TRBV19 and J is TRBJ2-2; possible D gene TRBD1, 5 bases. The CDR3 is 15 residues long. The V and J ends lost 7 bases and 2 bases respectively, with 14 bases between them. Germline assignment: CDR1 LNHDA and CDR2 SQIVND (reference sequence). CDR3 DNA: TGTGCCAGTATCGGCAGGGAAGTCAACACCGGGGAGCTGTTTTTT. Translated: CASIGREVNTGELFF.

J is TRBJ1-1 and V is TRBV5-1; a weak D match, TRBD1 (5 bases). Germline V lookup: CDR1 SGHRS, CDR2 YFSETQ. The CDR3 consists of 14 residues. Trimming pared 2 bases from V and 2 bases from J, leaving 10 bases between. In nucleotides, the CDR3 is TGCGCCAGCAGCTTAGGGACCCAAAACACTGAAGCTTTCTTT. Amino acid sequence: CASSLGTQNTEAFF.

This clonotype was seen at least ten times. This chain links TRBV10-3 with TRBJ2-5; no clear D. This CDR3 has 12 residues. V was cut by 0 bases and J by 5 bases, with 4 bases left in between. Germline V gene lookup returns CDR1 ENHRY and CDR2 SYGVKD. The CDR3 reads CAISESLETQYF. DNA for the CDR3: TGTGCCATCAGTGAGTCGCTTGAGACCCAGTACTTC.

The table lists this clonotype with many counts. This chain uses TRBV3-1 with TRBJ2-7, with 11 bases lining up with TRBD2. Germline values: CDR1 LGHDT, CDR2 YNNKEL (reference sequence). This CDR3 spans 16 amino acids. V dropped 4 bases and J dropped 6; count of bases not matched to a gene: 11. The CDR3 DNA sequence: TGTGCCAGCAGCCTCTTTTTAGCGGGAGGGCCAGGCGAGCAGTACTTC. This encodes CASSLFLAGGPGEQYF.

The chain carries TRBV5-1 and TRBJ2-7; no definite D call. This CDR3 comprises 13 residues. Trimming left V 0 bases short and J 1 base short, with 5 bases between. CDR1 is SGHRS, CDR2 YFSETQ, per germline. CDR3 protein: CASSLVRSYEQYF. The CDR3 region has the DNA TGCGCCAGCAGCTTGGTTCGTTCCTACGAGCAGTACTTC. Based on the CDR3 plus reference TRBV5-1 and TRBJ2-7, the full variable domain is KAGVTQTPRYLIKTRGQQVTLSCSPISGHRSVSWYQQTPGQGLQFLFEYFSETQRNKGNFPGRFSGRQFSNSRSEMNVSTLELGDSALYLCASSLVRSYEQYFGPGTRLTVT.

Relative to its sample, this clonotype is medium-sized. The chain couples TRBV20-1 to TRBJ2-5; possibly TRBD2 for D (6 bases). Germline CDR1 reads DFQATT; CDR2 reads SNEGSKA (reference sequence). V was clipped by 3 bases and J by 9 bases, with 8 bases between them. The CDR3 has 10 residues. The DNA for the CDR3 is TGCAGTGCTAGTTCGGGGGCCCAGTACTTC. It codes for CSASSGAQYF.

This clonotype was found many times. The chain is built from TRBV6-6 and TRBJ1-1; TRBD1 matches at 8 bases. Germline lookup yields CDR1 MNHNY and CDR2 SVGAGI (reference sequence). Trimming removed 7 bases from V and 1 base from J; junction bases left unmatched: 5. CDR3 length equals 14 residues. The CDR3: CASTLGTGNTEAFF. In DNA, the CDR3 is TGTGCCAGCACCCTAGGGACAGGGAACACTGAAGCTTTCTTT.

Many counts were recorded for this clonotype. V is TRBV11-1 and J is TRBJ1-6; D may be TRBD1 (6 bases). The CDR3 is 13 amino acids. Trimming left V 1 base short and J 16 bases short, with 14 bases between. Germline V gene sequence: CDR1 SGHAT, CDR2 FQDESV (reference sequence). The CDR3 DNA is TGTGCCAGCAGCTTAGACCAATCCAGGGGACTCCACTTT. This encodes CASSLDQSRGLHF.

This clonotype was seen at least ten times. This chain links TRBV28 with TRBJ2-1; TRBD1 aligns across 8 bases. Germline lookup yields CDR1 MDHEN and CDR2 SYDVKM. The length of the CDR3 is 13 residues. Germline trimming cut 6 bases from V and 7 bases from J; bases unmatched to any gene: 5. CDR3 DNA: TGTGCCAGCAGGACAGGGGTCGGGAATGAGCAGTTCTTC. Translation gives CASRTGVGNEQFF. Full variable domain (remainder filled in from reference TRBV28 and TRBJ2-1): DVKVTQSSRYLVKRTGEKVFLECVQDMDHENMFWYRQDPGLGLRLIYFSYDVKMKEKGDIPEGYSVSREKKERFSLILESASTNQTSMYLCASRTGVGNEQFFGPGTRLTVL.

This chain joins TRBV2 and TRBJ2-1, with D perhaps TRBD2 (6 bases). Between the trimmed V and J ends, which lost 5 bases and 7 bases, there was a span of 15 bases. This CDR3 contains 14 residues. CDR1 SNHLY and CDR2 FYNNEI come from the germline V gene. The CDR3 reads CASSTSLGSNEQFF. CDR3 nucleotides: TGTGCCAGCAGTACTAGCTTGGGGAGTAATGAGCAGTTCTTC.

There are many counts of this clonotype. The chain joins TRBV7-9 to TRBJ2-1; TRBD2 is a possible D gene (6 bases). CDR3 length equals 12 residues. V was cut by 0 bases and J by 10 bases, with 7 bases left in between. Germline lookup yields CDR1 SEHNR and CDR2 FQNEAQ (reference sequence). The chain's CDR3 is CASSLALAEQFF. As DNA, the CDR3 is TGTGCCAGCAGCTTAGCCCTAGCGGAGCAGTTCTTC.

This clonotype was counted ten times or more. The rearrangement links TRBV12-3 or TRBV12-4 to TRBJ1-5; D is uncertain. Trimming pared 1 base from V and 4 bases from J, leaving 2 bases between. This CDR3 is built from 12 residues. The CDR3, as DNA: TGTGCCAGCAGTTTAGTTAATCAGCCCCAGCATTTT. It is translated as CASSLVNQPQHF.

This clonotype was observed many times. The rearrangement joins TRBV7-9 to TRBJ1-5, with D hard to call. V was trimmed by 1 base and J by 7 bases, leaving 11 bases between them. This CDR3 has 14 amino acids. The germline gives CDR1 SEHNR, CDR2 FQNEAQ (reference sequence). The chain's CDR3 is CASSLGSVSQPQHF. In DNA, the CDR3 is TGTGCCAGCAGCTTAGGGTCAGTTTCACAGCCCCAGCATTTT.

The chain employs TRBV2 and TRBJ2-5; TRBD2 matches at 8 bases. Germline V gives CDR1 SNHLY, CDR2 FYNNEI. V lost 8 bases and J lost 4; bases outside the gene matches: 9. This CDR3 is 14 amino acids long. In DNA form, the CDR3 reads TGTGCCAGCCTCTCAGGGAGCGGGAGAGAGACCCAGTACTTC. As protein: CASLSGSGRETQYF.

Many counts were recorded for this clonotype. V usage is TRBV20-1 and J usage is TRBJ2-4, with D possibly being TRBD1 (5 bases). Germline assignment: CDR1 DFQATT and CDR2 SNEGSKA (reference sequence). The CDR3 is 14 amino acids. The V gene lost 1 base and the J gene lost 6 bases, with 13 bases spanning the gap. Here the CDR3 DNA reads TGCAGTGCTAGAGTTGACAATACAGGAAACATTCAGTACTTC. Translated, it gives CSARVDNTGNIQYF.

In this sample, this clonotype turned up many times. The J gene is TRBJ1-5, the V gene TRBV28; D gene unclear. This CDR3 is 15 amino acids long. V dropped 5 bases and J dropped 6 bases, with 17 bases sitting between them. Germline V gene lookup returns CDR1 MDHEN and CDR2 SYDVKM. The CDR3 nucleotides read TGTGCCAGCAGTGCCACCGGGAGGGAGGGTCAGCCCCAGCATTTT. It specifies CASSATGREGQPQHF.

This clonotype is medium-sized. The gene calls are TRBV28 and TRBJ2-2; D is unclear. Trimming took 5 bases from V and 9 from J, leaving 16 bases between them. This CDR3 is 14 amino acids long. Germline V gene data show CDR1 as MDHEN and CDR2 as SYDVKM. CDR3 sequence: CASSHGPGRRELFF. The CDR3 nucleotides are TGTGCCAGCAGTCATGGACCGGGCAGAAGGGAGCTGTTTTTT.

This clonotype was observed a few times. The chain employs TRBV9 and TRBJ2-2; D might be TRBD2 (6 bases). This CDR3 has 15 amino acids. V lost 4 bases to trimming and J lost 5 bases, with 15 bases between them. Germline lookup yields CDR1 SGDLS and CDR2 YYNGEE. The CDR3 spells CASSLTGSGTGELFF. CDR3 coding DNA: TGTGCCAGCAGCCTAACCGGGAGTGGGACCGGGGAGCTGTTTTTT.

This clonotype was counted ten times or more. The chain combines TRBV2 with TRBJ2-3; weak D call: TRBD1 (5 bases). Looked up from germline, CDR1 is SNHLY and CDR2 is FYNNEI. The CDR3 is made up of 14 amino acids. V lost 5 bases and J 4 bases, leaving 13 bases between the germline ends. This CDR3 is CASSWQGPPDTQYF. CDR3 DNA: TGTGCCAGCAGTTGGCAGGGCCCCCCAGATACGCAGTATTTT.

The chain links TRBV19 to TRBJ2-1; D unresolved. Germline-derived CDR1 and CDR2 are LNHDA and SQIVND (reference sequence). V was shortened by 10 bases and J by 0 bases, with 10 bases between the two germline ends. The CDR3 runs to 13 residues. CDR3 in amino acids: CATSPGSYNEQFF. Here the CDR3 DNA reads TGTGCCACGTCCCCGGGCTCCTACAATGAGCAGTTCTTC.

In this sample, this clonotype turned up a few times. The rearrangement joins TRBV28 to TRBJ2-2; no firm D call. V lost 7 bases to trimming and J lost 1 base, with 7 bases between them. CDR1 is MDHEN and CDR2 is SYDVKM in the germline V gene. This CDR3 contains 13 residues. The CDR3 bases are TGTGCCAGCACAGAGTTGAACACCGGGGAGCTGTTTTTT. It specifies CASTELNTGELFF.

This clonotype was found many times. The gene calls are TRBV20-1 and TRBJ1-5; the match to TRBD1 covers 8 bases. Germline V gene lookup returns CDR1 DFQATT and CDR2 SNEGSKA (reference sequence). V lost 6 bases, J lost 5 bases, and 6 bases stayed unmatched. The length of the CDR3 is 13 residues. The CDR3 sequence is CSAQDREDQPQHF. The CDR3 DNA reads as TGCAGTGCCCAGGACAGGGAGGATCAGCCCCAGCATTTT.

This clonotype was found a few times. The V call is TRBV27, the J call TRBJ2-6; D is possibly TRBD1 (5 bases). V was pared by 4 bases and J by 4 bases, with 17 bases between. CDR1 and CDR2 from the germline V gene are MNHEY and SMNVEV (reference sequence). This CDR3 region has 17 residues. In DNA form, the CDR3 reads TGTGCCAGCAGTTCCATCTACAGGCCCCCGGGGGCCAACGTCCTGACTTTC. This sequence encodes CASSSIYRPPGANVLTF.

The sample holds a few counts of this clonotype. CDR3 amino acids: CASSPWRTANTEAFF. In nucleotides, the CDR3 is TGTGCCAGCAGCCCCTGGAGGACAGCGAACACTGAAGCTTTCTTT. The genes are TRBV7-8 and TRBJ1-1; tentatively, D is TRBD1 (6 bases). V was trimmed by 5 bases and J by 1 base, leaving 14 bases between them. The CDR3 length is 15 residues. CDR1 is SGHVS and CDR2 is FQNEAQ in the germline V gene.

In this sample, this clonotype turned up many times. This rearrangement joins TRBV7-6 to TRBJ2-5, with D hard to call. CDR3 length: 11 amino acids. V shed 5 bases and J shed 0 bases, with 1 base lying between them. Per germline, CDR1 SGHVS and CDR2 FNYEAQ. The CDR3 protein is CASSDQETQYF. In DNA, the CDR3 is TGTGCCAGCAGCGACCAAGAGACCCAGTACTTC.

This clonotype was found many times. The chain couples TRBV7-8 to TRBJ1-1, with TRBD1 as a possible D gene (5 bases). This CDR3 contains 15 residues. Trimming shortened V by 5 bases and J by 3 bases, and 16 bases separated the two germline ends. Germline V CDR1 and CDR2: SGHVS, FQNEAQ. CDR3 in DNA: TGTGCCAGCAGCGTGCGTAGGTCAGGGTACACTGAAGCTTTCTTT. It specifies CASSVRRSGYTEAFF.

This clonotype was seen many times. The chain uses TRBV2 and TRBJ2-7, with 10 positions matching TRBD1. V lost 5 bases to trimming and J lost 5 bases; unmatched junction nucleotides: 9. Per the germline V gene, CDR1 is SNHLY and CDR2 is FYNNEI. This CDR3 has 15 residues. In DNA, the CDR3 is TGTGCCAGCAGTACGGCGGGACAGGGGTTCGACGAGCAGTACGTC. This encodes CASSTAGQGFDEQYV.

There are many counts of this clonotype. This chain connects TRBV12-3 or TRBV12-4 to TRBJ2-3, with D possibly being TRBD2 (6 bases). This CDR3 spans 15 amino acids. The V gene lost 5 bases and the J gene lost 0 bases, with 12 bases spanning the gap. The CDR3, as DNA: TGTGCCAGCAGTAGGGCCGGGACTAGCACAGATACGCAGTATTTT. This encodes CASSRAGTSTDTQYF.

This clonotype was found many times. Because the CDR3 is missing its conserved closing phenylalanine or tryptophan, this is likely a read error. The V call is TRBV20-1, the J call TRBJ2-7; perhaps TRBD1 as D (6 bases). CDR1 and CDR2 (germline): DFQATT, SNEGSKA (reference sequence). V dropped 5 bases and J dropped 3 bases, with 14 bases sitting between them. The CDR3 extends over 13 amino acids. The CDR3: CSASQGLSYEQYL. The CDR3 DNA reads TGCAGTGCTTCGCAGGGGCTAAGCTACGAGCAGTACCTC.

This clonotype has just a few counts. CDR3 DNA: TGCAGTGCTAGAGAAACTAGCACAGATACGCAGTATTTT. This codes for CSARETSTDTQYF. The chain uses TRBV20-1 and TRBJ2-3; no clear D. The V end was cut by 0 bases, the J end by 0 bases, with 4 bases between. CDR3 length: 13 amino acids. Germline V lookup: CDR1 DFQATT, CDR2 SNEGSKA (reference sequence).